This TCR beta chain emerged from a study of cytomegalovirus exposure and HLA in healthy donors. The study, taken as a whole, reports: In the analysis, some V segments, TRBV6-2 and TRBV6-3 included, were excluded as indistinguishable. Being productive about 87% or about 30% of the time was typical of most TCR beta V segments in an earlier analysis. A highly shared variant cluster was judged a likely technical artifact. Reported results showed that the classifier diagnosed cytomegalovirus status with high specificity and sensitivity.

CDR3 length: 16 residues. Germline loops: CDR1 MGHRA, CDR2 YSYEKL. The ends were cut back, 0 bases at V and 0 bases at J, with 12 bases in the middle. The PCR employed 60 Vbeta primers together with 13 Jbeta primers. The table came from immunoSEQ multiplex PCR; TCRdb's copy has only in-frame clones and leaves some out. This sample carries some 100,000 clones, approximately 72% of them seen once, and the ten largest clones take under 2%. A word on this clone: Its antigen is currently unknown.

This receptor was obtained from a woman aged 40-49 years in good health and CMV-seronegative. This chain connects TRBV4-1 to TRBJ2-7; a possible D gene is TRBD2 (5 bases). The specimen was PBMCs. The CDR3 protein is CASSQDAAGPSYEQYF. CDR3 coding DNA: TGCGCCAGCAGCCAAGATGCGGCGGGCCCCTCCTACGAGCAGTACTTC.